This TCR beta chain was sequenced for a study of cytomegalovirus exposure and HLA in healthy donors. Study-wide context: The roughly 120 million unique TCR beta sequences, from about 179 million T cells, were found by an earlier analysis.

A note on this clone: Its antigen is not identified.

Findings and limits, study-wide: Across donors, sequencing depth was assumed by presence/absence analyses to be roughly uniform.

Amplification used 60 Vbeta primers and 13 Jbeta primers. Assay used: immunoSEQ multiplex PCR; TCRdb lists only in-frame clones, some missing. Counted here are approximately 150,000 clones, just under 85% occurring once; the ten biggest clones make up under 5%. Material: PBMCs. This receptor was identified in a girl aged 5 to 17 in good health and CMV-seropositive.

CDR3 coding DNA: TGTGCCAGTAGTATTGGGACAGGGAACACTGAAGCTTTCTTT. Its protein product is CASSIGTGNTEAFF. The chain carries TRBV19 and TRBJ1-1; 8 bases match TRBD1. The CDR3 covers 14 residues. The germline V gene encodes CDR1 LNHDA and CDR2 SQIVND (reference sequence). V was clipped by 3 bases and J by 1 base; unmatched bases: 1.